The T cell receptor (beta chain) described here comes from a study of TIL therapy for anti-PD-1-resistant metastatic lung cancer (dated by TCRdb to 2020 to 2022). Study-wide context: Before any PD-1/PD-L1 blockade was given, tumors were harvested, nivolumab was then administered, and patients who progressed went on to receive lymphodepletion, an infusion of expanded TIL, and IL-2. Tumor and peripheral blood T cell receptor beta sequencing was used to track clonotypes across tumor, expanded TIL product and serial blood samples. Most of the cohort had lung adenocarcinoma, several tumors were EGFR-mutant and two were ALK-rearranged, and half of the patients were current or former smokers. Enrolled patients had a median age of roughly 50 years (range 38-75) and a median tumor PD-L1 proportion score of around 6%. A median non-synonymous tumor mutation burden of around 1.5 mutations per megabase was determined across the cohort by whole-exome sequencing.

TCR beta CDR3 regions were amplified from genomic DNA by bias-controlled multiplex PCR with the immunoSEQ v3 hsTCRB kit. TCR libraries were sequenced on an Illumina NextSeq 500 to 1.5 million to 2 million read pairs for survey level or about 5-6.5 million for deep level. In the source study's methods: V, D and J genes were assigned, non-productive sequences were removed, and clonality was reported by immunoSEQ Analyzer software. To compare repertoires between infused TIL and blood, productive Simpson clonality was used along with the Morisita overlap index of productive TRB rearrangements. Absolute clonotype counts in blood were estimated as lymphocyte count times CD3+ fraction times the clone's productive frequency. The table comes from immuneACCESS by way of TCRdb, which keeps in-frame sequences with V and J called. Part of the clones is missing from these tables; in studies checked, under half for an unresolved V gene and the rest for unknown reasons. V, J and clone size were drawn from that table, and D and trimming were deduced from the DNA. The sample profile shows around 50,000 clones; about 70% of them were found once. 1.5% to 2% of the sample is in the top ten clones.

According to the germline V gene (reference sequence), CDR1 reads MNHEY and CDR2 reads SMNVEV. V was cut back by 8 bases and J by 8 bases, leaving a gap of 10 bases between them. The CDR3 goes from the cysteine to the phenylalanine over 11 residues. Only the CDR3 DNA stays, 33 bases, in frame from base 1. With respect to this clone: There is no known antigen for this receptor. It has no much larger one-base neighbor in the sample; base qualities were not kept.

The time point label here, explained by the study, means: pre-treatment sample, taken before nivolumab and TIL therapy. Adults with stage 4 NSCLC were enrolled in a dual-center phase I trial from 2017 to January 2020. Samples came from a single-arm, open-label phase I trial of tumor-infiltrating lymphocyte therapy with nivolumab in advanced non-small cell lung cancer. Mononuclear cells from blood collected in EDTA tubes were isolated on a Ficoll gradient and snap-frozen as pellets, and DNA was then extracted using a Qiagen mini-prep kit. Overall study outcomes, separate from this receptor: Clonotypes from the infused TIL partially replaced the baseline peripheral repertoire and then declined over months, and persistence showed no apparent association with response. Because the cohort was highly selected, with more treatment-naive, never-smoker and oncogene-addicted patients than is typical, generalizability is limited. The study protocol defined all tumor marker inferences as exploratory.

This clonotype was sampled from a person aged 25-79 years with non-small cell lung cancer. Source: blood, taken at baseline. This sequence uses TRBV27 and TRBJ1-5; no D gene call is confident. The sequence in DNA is TGTGCCAGCGGTGGCAGCAAGCCCCAGCATTTT. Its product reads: CASGGSKPQHF.